This T cell receptor (beta chain) was sequenced for a study of T cell responses to AZD1222 COVID-19 vaccine. Germline V gene sequence: CDR1 MNHEY, CDR2 SVGAGI. V gave up 5 bases and J gave up 8 bases, with 10 bases separating them. There are 13 residues in the CDR3. Worth noting for this clone: Its antigen is still unknown.

Profiling relied on immunoSEQ multiplex PCR, and the TCRdb table lists in-frame clones only, not all of them. Of tens of thousands of clones in the sample, roughly nine tenths were seen once. General observations from the study: Donor demographics were predominantly white British with a female majority; clonal diversity may be underestimated. It was only after the peak T cell response that any repertoires were sampled.

This specimen consisted of peripheral blood, obtained on day 0 of AZD1222 vaccination. The receptor was isolated from an adult in good health. The chain has TRBV6-5 and TRBJ1-6, with D unresolved. The CDR3 DNA follows: TGTGCCAGCAGTCCCGGGAGGTATTCACCCCTCCACTTT. This translates into CASSPGRYSPLHF.